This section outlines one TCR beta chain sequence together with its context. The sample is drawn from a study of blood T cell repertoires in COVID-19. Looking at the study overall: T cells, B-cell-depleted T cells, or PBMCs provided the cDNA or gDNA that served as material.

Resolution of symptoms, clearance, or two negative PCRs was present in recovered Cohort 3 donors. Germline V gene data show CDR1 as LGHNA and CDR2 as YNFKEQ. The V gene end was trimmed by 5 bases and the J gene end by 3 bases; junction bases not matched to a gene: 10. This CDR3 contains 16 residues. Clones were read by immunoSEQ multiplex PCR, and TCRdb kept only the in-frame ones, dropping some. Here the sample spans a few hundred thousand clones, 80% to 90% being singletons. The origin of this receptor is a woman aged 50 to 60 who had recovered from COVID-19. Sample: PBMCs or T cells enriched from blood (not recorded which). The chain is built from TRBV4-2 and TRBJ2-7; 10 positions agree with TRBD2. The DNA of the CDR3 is TGTGCCAGCAGCGAGTTGGGGGTAGCGGGGGGCTACGAGCAGTACTTC. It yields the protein CASSELGVAGGYEQYF.